This is a list of T cell receptor beta chains from one sample in a study of blood T cell repertoires in COVID-19. Produced via immunoSEQ multiplex PCR; TCRdb's table is partial and in-frame only. The sample includes about 56,000 clones, roughly 90% seen only once; the top ten take roughly a fifth. Sequencing used peripheral blood. The receptors derive from a human donor in a cohort sampled during active COVID-19. Both conserved end residues are part of each CDR3. D genes are given only for firm matches. A row's size may be missing; if present it is once, few, many or a size class.

J gene: TRBJ2-7
D gene: .
clone size: .
V gene: TRBV10-3
CDR3 DNA: TGTGCCATCAGTGAGTACCGACAGGAGACCTACGAGCAGTACTTC
CDR3 protein: CAISEYRQETYEQYF

J gene: TRBJ1-5
D gene: TRBD1
clone size: .
V gene: TRBV27
CDR3 DNA: TGTGCCAAACTATCGCGTAGGGACAGGGGGCTTCATGTTCAGCCCCAGCATTTT
CDR3 protein: CAKLSRRDRGLHVQPQHF

J gene: TRBJ2-1
D gene: TRBD2
clone size: .
V gene: TRBV4-2
CDR3 DNA: TGTGCCAGCAGCCACGGGAGGGTTAGGAGGGATGAGCAGTTCTTC
CDR3 protein: CASSHGRVRRDEQFF

J gene: TRBJ1-2
D gene: TRBD1
clone size: few
V gene: TRBV6-2/TRBV6-3
CDR3 DNA: TGTGCCAGCAGTGACGCGGGACAGACTAACTATGGCTACACCTTC
CDR3 protein: CASSDAGQTNYGYTF

J gene: TRBJ1-1
D gene: .
clone size: .
V gene: TRBV2
CDR3 DNA: TGTGCCAGTTGTACAGGTCTTAACACTGAAGCTTTCTTT
CDR3 protein: CASCTGLNTEAFF

J gene: TRBJ2-7
D gene: .
clone size: .
V gene: TRBV2
CDR3 DNA: TGTGCCAGCAGTCCGTCGGGGAGGATAACCCAAAGCGAGCAGTACTTC
CDR3 protein: CASSPSGRITQSEQYF

J gene: TRBJ1-1
D gene: TRBD1
clone size: .
V gene: TRBV12-3/TRBV12-4
CDR3 DNA: TGTGCCAGCAGGGACAGGTCGGGGACTGAAGCTTTCTTT
CDR3 protein: CASRDRSGTEAFF

J gene: TRBJ1-1
D gene: TRBD1
clone size: .
V gene: TRBV28
CDR3 DNA: TGTGCCAGCAGGGAGGGGGCACGAGCTTTCTTT
CDR3 protein: CASREGARAFF

J gene: TRBJ2-1
D gene: .
clone size: once
V gene: TRBV3-1/TRBV3-2
CDR3 DNA: TGTGCCAGCGGGCTTTTGGGGGCTCTCGAGCAGTTCTTC
CDR3 protein: CASGLLGALEQFF

J gene: TRBJ1-6
D gene: .
clone size: .
V gene: TRBV4-3
CDR3 DNA: TGCGCCAGCAGCCAATTACAGTCGGCGCTTAATTCACCCCTCCACTTT
CDR3 protein: CASSQLQSALNSPLHF

J gene: TRBJ2-5
D gene: .
clone size: .
V gene: TRBV28
CDR3 DNA: TGTGCCAGCAGTCCCCGACTAGGGGCCGTGGACCAGTACTTC
CDR3 protein: CASSPRLGAVDQYF

J gene: TRBJ1-1
D gene: .
clone size: .
V gene: TRBV6-2/TRBV6-3
CDR3 DNA: TGTGCCAGCAGTTACTCCGGGGGTGGTGGTTACACTGAAGCTTTCTTT
CDR3 protein: CASSYSGGGGYTEAFF

J gene: TRBJ1-1
D gene: .
clone size: .
V gene: TRBV20-1
CDR3 DNA: TGCAGTGCTAGTCGAAGGGGCACTGAAGCTTTCTTT
CDR3 protein: CSASRRGTEAFF

J gene: TRBJ2-5
D gene: .
clone size: .
V gene: TRBV6-5
CDR3 DNA: TGTGCCAGCAAGTCGTCGGGGCAAGAGACCCAGTACTTC
CDR3 protein: CASKSSGQETQYF

J gene: TRBJ2-1
D gene: .
clone size: .
V gene: TRBV2
CDR3 DNA: TGTGCCAGCAGTGGTCAATACAATGAGCAGTTCTTC
CDR3 protein: CASSGQYNEQFF

J gene: TRBJ2-1
D gene: .
clone size: .
V gene: TRBV7-2
CDR3 DNA: TGTGCCAGCAGCGCAGGCGGGGCGGACAATGAGCAGTTCTTC
CDR3 protein: CASSAGGADNEQFF

J gene: TRBJ1-6
D gene: .
clone size: .
V gene: TRBV30
CDR3 DNA: TGTGCCTGGCACCGAGATAATTCACCCCTCCACTTT
CDR3 protein: CAWHRDNSPLHF

J gene: TRBJ2-5
D gene: .
clone size: .
V gene: TRBV29-1
CDR3 DNA: TGCAGCGTTCCTGGAGGGGGGGGAGGGATGGTACAAGAGACCCAGTACTTC
CDR3 protein: CSVPGGGGGMVQETQYF

J gene: TRBJ1-2
D gene: TRBD1
clone size: .
V gene: TRBV7-2
CDR3 DNA: TGTGCCAGCAGCTTAGGGGGCAGGGGGCGCGGCTACACCTTC
CDR3 protein: CASSLGGRGRGYTF

J gene: TRBJ2-5
D gene: TRBD2
clone size: .
V gene: TRBV5-1
CDR3 DNA: TGCGCCAGCAGCTTGGTAGCGGGGGGGCCGGAGACCCAGTACTTC
CDR3 protein: CASSLVAGGPETQYF

J gene: TRBJ2-1
D gene: .
clone size: .
V gene: TRBV28
CDR3 DNA: TGTGCCAGCACAGGGTACAATGAGCAGTTCTTC
CDR3 protein: CASTGYNEQFF

J gene: TRBJ2-2
D gene: TRBD2
clone size: .
V gene: TRBV18
CDR3 DNA: TGTGCCAGCTCACCACCGGGGGGACTAGCGGGGGAGAACACCGGGGAGCTGTTTTTT
CDR3 protein: CASSPPGGLAGENTGELFF